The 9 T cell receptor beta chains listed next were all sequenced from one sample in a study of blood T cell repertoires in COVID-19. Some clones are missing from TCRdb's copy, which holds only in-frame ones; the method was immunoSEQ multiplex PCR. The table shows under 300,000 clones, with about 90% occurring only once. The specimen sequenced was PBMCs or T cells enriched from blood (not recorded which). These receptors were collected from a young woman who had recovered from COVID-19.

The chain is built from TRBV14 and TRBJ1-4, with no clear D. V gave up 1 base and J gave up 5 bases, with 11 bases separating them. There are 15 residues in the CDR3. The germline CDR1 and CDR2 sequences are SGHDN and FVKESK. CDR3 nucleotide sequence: TGTGCCAGCAGCCAAGGCCGGAGCTTAAATGAAAAACTGTTTTTT. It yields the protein CASSQGRSLNEKLFF.

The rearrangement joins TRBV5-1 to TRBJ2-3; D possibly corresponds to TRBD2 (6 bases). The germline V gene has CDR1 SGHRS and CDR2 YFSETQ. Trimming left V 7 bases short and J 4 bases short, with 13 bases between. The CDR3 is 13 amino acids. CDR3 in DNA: TGCGCCAGCGCTAGCGATGTCCCAGATACGCAGTATTTT. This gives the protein CASASDVPDTQYF.

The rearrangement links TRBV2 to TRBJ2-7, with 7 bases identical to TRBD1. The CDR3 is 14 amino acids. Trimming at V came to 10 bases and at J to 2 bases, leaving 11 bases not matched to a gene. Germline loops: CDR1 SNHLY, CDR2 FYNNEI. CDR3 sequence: CATTTDRATYEQYF. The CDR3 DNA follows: TGTGCCACCACCACCGACAGGGCAACCTACGAGCAGTACTTC.

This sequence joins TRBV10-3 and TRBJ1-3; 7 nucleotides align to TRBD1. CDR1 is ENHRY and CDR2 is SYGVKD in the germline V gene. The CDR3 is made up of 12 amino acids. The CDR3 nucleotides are TGTGCTAACAGGGGCTCTGGAAACACCATATATTTT. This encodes CANRGSGNTIYF.

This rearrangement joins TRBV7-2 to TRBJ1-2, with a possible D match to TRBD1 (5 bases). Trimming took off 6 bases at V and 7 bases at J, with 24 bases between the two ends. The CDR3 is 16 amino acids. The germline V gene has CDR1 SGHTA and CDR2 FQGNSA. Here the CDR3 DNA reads TGTGCCAGCAGGAAACCGGGAGACCATAGGGACGGTGGCTACACCTTC. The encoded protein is CASRKPGDHRDGGYTF.

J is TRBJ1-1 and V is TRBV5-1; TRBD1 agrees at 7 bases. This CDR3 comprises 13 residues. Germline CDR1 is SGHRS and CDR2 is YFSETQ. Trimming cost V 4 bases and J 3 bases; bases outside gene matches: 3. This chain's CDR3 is CASSAGQDTEAFF. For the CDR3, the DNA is TGCGCCAGCAGCGCTGGACAGGACACTGAAGCTTTCTTT.

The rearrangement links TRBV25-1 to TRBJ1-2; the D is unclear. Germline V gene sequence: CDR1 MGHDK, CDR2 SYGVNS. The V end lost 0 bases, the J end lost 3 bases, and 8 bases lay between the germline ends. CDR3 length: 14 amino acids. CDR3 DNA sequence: TGTGCCAGCAGTGAATATCGAGGGTACTATGGCTACACCTTC. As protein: CASSEYRGYYGYTF.

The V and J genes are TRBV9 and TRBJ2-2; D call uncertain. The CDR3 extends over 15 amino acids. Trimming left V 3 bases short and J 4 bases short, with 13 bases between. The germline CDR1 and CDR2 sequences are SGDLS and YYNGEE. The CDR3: CASSAGIPGTGELFF. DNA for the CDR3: TGTGCCAGCAGCGCTGGTATTCCGGGCACCGGGGAGCTGTTTTTT.

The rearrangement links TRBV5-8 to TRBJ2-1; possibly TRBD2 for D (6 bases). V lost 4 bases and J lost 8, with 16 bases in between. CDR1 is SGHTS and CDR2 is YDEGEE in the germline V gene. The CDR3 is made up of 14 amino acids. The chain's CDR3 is CASSTHSGGYEQFF. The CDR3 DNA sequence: TGTGCCAGCAGCACACATAGCGGCGGGTATGAGCAGTTCTTC.